This T cell receptor beta chain was sequenced for a study of identical twins' blood T cells. Germline V gives CDR1 SGHTA, CDR2 FQGNSA. The junction had 11 bases not matched to a gene; V was cut back by 3 bases and J by 0 bases. The CDR3 runs to 19 residues. MiXCR, applied by TCRdb to the 5' RACE reads, yields one record per CDR3 protein. The data hold a few hundred thousand distinct CDR3 sequences, with 25% to 35% observed a single time. This clonotype was sampled from a woman between 18 and 50 years old in good health. The sequenced sample was PBMCs. The chain links TRBV7-2 to TRBJ1-3; the match to TRBD1 covers 10 bases. The CDR3 loop is CASSFPGTGASTSGNTIYF. DNA for the CDR3: TGTGCCAGCAGCTTTCCTGGGACAGGGGCCTCTACCTCTGGAAACACCATATATTTT.